Detailed here is one T cell receptor (beta chain). Its target is not known. The data originate from a study of shared clonotypes between healthy human individuals. Study results and limitations: An anticipated effect of sequencing depth on clonotype sharing among donors was recognized. Generation probability values for non-shared clonotypes were lower than those for clonotypes shared by all four donors.

The ends lost 2 bases at V and 7 bases at J; junction bases unmatched: 2. This CDR3 contains 13 residues. Germline lookup yields CDR1 MNHNS and CDR2 SASEGT. TCRdb's copy holds only in-frame clones and misses some; the assay was immunoSEQ multiplex PCR. The sample yields approximately 1.1 million clones, about four fifths seen once. Source material: memory CD4+ T cells from PBMCs. Subset indicated: CD45RA-negative fraction. The V and J genes are TRBV6-1 and TRBJ1-2, with TRBD1 matching over 9 bases. The receptor's source is a man aged 18 to 35 in good health. Some clones in this sample may be carry-over from other donors' samples. The CDR3 reads CASSELTGGGYTF. CDR3 DNA: TGTGCCAGCAGTGAACTGACAGGGGGTGGCTACACCTTC.